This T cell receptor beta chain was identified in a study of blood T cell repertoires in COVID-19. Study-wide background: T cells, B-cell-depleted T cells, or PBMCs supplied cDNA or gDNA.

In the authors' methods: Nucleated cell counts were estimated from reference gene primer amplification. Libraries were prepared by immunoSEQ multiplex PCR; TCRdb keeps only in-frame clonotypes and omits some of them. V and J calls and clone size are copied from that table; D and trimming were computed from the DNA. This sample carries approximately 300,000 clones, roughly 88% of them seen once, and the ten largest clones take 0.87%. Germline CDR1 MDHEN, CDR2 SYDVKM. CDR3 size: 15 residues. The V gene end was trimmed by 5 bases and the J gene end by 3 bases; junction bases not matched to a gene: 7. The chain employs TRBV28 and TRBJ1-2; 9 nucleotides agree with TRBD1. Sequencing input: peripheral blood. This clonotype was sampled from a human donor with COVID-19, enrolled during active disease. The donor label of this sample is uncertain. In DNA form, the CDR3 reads TGTGCCAGCAGTCCTGGGACAGGGTACGACTATGGCTACACCTTC. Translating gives CASSPGTGYDYGYTF.